This T cell receptor beta chain was observed in a study of cytomegalovirus exposure and HLA in healthy donors. Study findings and constraints: Investigators reported more than 150 TCR beta chains as tied to cytomegalovirus.

The CDR3 totals 15 residues. CDR1 and CDR2 (germline): SEHNR, FQNEAQ (reference sequence). Researchers ran the PCR with 60 Vbeta and 13 Jbeta primers. Clones were sequenced by immunoSEQ multiplex PCR, and TCRdb holds only the in-frame ones, with some missing. The profile shows around 280,000 clones, around nine tenths of them singletons. Comments on this clone: What it recognizes is unknown. Its ends do not fully match the called genes, so a read error is possible.

The chain employs TRBV7-9 and TRBJ1-4, with D possibly matching TRBD1 (6 bases). The sequencing sample was made of PBMCs. The TCR originated in a young woman in good health and CMV-seronegative. The CDR3 DNA is TGTTCCAGCAGCTTAATATTAGGACAGAATGAAAAACTGTTTTTT. This sequence encodes CSSSLILGQNEKLFF. Combining the CDR3 with reference TRBV7-9 and TRBJ1-4 gives the whole variable domain DTGVSQNPRHKITKRGQNVTFRCDPISEHNRLYWYRQTLGQGPEFLTYFQNEAQLEKSRLLSDRFSAERPKGSFSTLEIQRTEQGDSAMYLCSSSLILGQNEKLFFGSGTQLSVL.